The T cell receptor (beta chain) described here comes from a study of chemoradiotherapy in HPV16-positive cancers. The overall study: Candidate HPV-specific clones and shared TCR motifs came from a couple of HPV16-positive patients. Study outcomes and limitations: Functional assays defining HPV-specific T cells used only a couple of HPV16-positive patients. Candidate HPV-specific clones and E7-related TCR motifs grew in tumor during treatment. For HPV16-positive patients, expanding HPV-responsive T cells associated with longer recurrence-free survival.

Produced via immunoSEQ multiplex PCR; TCRdb's table is partial and in-frame only. Among 4,500 or so clones listed, 70% to 90% were seen once. As to this clone: Its antigen is not known.

Per the germline V gene, CDR1 is SEHNR and CDR2 is FQNEAQ (reference sequence). The CDR3 length is 10 residues. The V gene lost 1 base and the J gene lost 10 bases, with 2 bases spanning the gap. Specimen: tumor tissue, collected from a patient who underwent chemoradiotherapy. This TCR derives from a human donor with HPV-associated anogenital cancer. This chain joins TRBV7-9 and TRBJ2-1; D gene unclear. CDR3 in DNA: TGTGCCAGCAGCTTAGACGAGCAGTTCTTC. Its translation is CASSLDEQFF.